The 21 T cell receptor beta chains in this list originate from one sample, sequenced in a study of cytomegalovirus exposure and HLA in healthy donors. The PCR made use of 60 Vbeta and 13 Jbeta primers. Produced via immunoSEQ multiplex PCR; TCRdb's table is partial and in-frame only. Seen here are about 120,000 clones, about 74% observed once, and the top ten hold approximately 2.6%. The sequenced sample was PBMCs. These receptors all stem from a female donor in good health and CMV-seronegative.

V gene TRBV25-1 combines with J gene TRBJ2-2; D might be TRBD2 (6 bases). Per germline, CDR1 MGHDK and CDR2 SYGVNS. The CDR3 covers 14 residues. V lost 7 bases and J 7 bases, leaving 16 bases between the germline ends. The CDR3 reads CASTSMGGGGELFF. The CDR3 DNA reads TGTGCCAGCACCTCAATGGGGGGAGGCGGGGAGCTGTTTTTT.

This clone was seen more than once but under ten times. The chain joins TRBV4-3 to TRBJ1-1, with D perhaps TRBD1 (6 bases). Trimming cost V 0 bases and J 3 bases, with 17 bases left between them. Germline loops: CDR1 LGHNA, CDR2 YSLEER. This CDR3 contains 17 residues. This CDR3 reads CASSQDTYRVGDTEAFF. The CDR3 DNA reads as TGCGCCAGCAGCCAAGACACCTACAGGGTAGGGGACACTGAAGCTTTCTTT.

The CDR3 nucleotides read TGTGCCAGCTCTGGGACACGGGACAGTCGACAGCCCCAGCATTTT. Protein: CASSGTRDSRQPQHF. The rearrangement joins TRBV7-9 to TRBJ1-5; 7 bases line up with TRBD1. The junction had 14 bases not matched to a gene; V was cut back by 8 bases and J by 7 bases. Germline lookup yields CDR1 SEHNR and CDR2 FQNEAQ (reference sequence). The CDR3 sequence is 15 residues long.

This clone has more than one count but fewer than ten. CDR3 region: CASSYSMGQTNTEAFF. CDR3 DNA: TGTGCCAGCAGTTACTCCATGGGCCAGACGAACACTGAAGCTTTCTTT. The V call is TRBV6-5, the J call TRBJ1-1; D is unresolved. The V gene's germline CDR1 is MNHEY and CDR2 SVGAGI. V lost 0 bases, J lost 1 base, and 12 bases lay in between. There are 16 residues in the CDR3.

The chain employs TRBV11-2 and TRBJ1-1; D ambiguous. The CDR3 is 14 residues long. Deletions cut 0 bases from V and 1 base from J, with 6 bases between. CDR1 and CDR2 from the germline V gene are SGHAT and FQNNGV. In DNA, the CDR3 is TGTGCCAGCAGCTTAGATGTGGCGAACACTGAAGCTTTCTTT. This sequence encodes CASSLDVANTEAFF.

The rearrangement joins TRBV5-1 to TRBJ2-2; 8 bases line up with TRBD1. The germline V gene has CDR1 SGHRS and CDR2 YFSETQ. The CDR3 covers 16 residues. Trimming removed 3 bases from V and 6 bases from J; junction bases left unmatched: 10. For the CDR3, the DNA is TGCGCCAGCAGCTCTACACTTGGACAGGGAGCCGGGGAGCTGTTTTTT. The encoded protein is CASSSTLGQGAGELFF.

The rearrangement uses TRBV9 and TRBJ1-6; tentatively, D is TRBD1 (6 bases). This CDR3 comprises 13 residues. Deletions cut 0 bases from V and 13 bases from J, with 11 bases between. The germline V gene encodes CDR1 SGDLS and CDR2 YYNGEE. CDR3 amino acids: CASSVATGSPLHF. DNA for the CDR3: TGTGCCAGCAGCGTAGCGACAGGCTCGCCCCTCCACTTT. The full variable domain, in which reference TRBV9 and TRBJ1-6 provide the parts outside the CDR3, is DSGVTQTPKHLITATGQRVTLRCSPRSGDLSVYWYQQSLDQGLQFLIQYYNGEERAKGNILERFSAQQFPDLHSELNLSSLELGDSALYFCASSVATGSPLHFGNGTRLTVT.

This clone came up once. The chain recombines TRBV9 with TRBJ2-1, with a possible D match to TRBD2 (5 bases). The CDR3 runs 16 residues. From germline, CDR1 is SGDLS and CDR2 YYNGEE. V was trimmed by 4 bases and J by 0 bases, leaving 14 bases between them. CDR3: CASSIMPGSSYNEQFF. CDR3 DNA: TGTGCCAGCAGCATCATGCCGGGGAGCTCCTACAATGAGCAGTTCTTC. Complete variable domain (other parts from reference TRBV9 and TRBJ2-1): DSGVTQTPKHLITATGQRVTLRCSPRSGDLSVYWYQQSLDQGLQFLIQYYNGEERAKGNILERFSAQQFPDLHSELNLSSLELGDSALYFCASSIMPGSSYNEQFFGPGTRLTVL.

V usage is TRBV15 and J usage is TRBJ2-3, with 9 positions matching TRBD1. CDR1 and CDR2 from the germline V gene are LNHNV and YYDKDF (reference sequence). CDR3 length equals 17 residues. Trimming removed 5 bases from V and 3 bases from J; junction bases left unmatched: 12. The CDR3 region is CATSGRGQGLSTDTQYF. The CDR3 coding sequence is TGTGCCACCAGCGGCCGAGGACAGGGGTTGTCGACAGATACGCAGTATTTT.

The chain employs TRBV20-1 and TRBJ2-7; 8 bases are shared with TRBD1. The V gene's germline CDR1 is DFQATT and CDR2 SNEGSKA (reference sequence). The CDR3 covers 8 residues. The trim removed 7 bases at V and 11 bases at J, leaving 1 base unmatched. The CDR3 nucleotides are TGCAGTGTACAGGGGGAGTACTTC. Amino acid sequence: CSVQGEYF.

The table lists this clone with a count of one. The CDR3 DNA sequence: TGTGCCAGCAGCCAAACCGACAGGGGAGCTATAGAAGCTTTCTTT. Protein sequence: CASSQTDRGAIEAFF. The chain recombines TRBV14 with TRBJ1-1, with 8 bases aligning to TRBD1. Looked up from germline, CDR1 is SGHDN and CDR2 is FVKESK. The CDR3 loop spans 15 amino acids. V was pared by 2 bases and J by 8 bases, with 10 bases of the junction left unmatched.

The chain has TRBV18 and TRBJ2-3; 12 nucleotides match TRBD2. This CDR3 has 17 residues. Germline loops: CDR1 KGHSH, CDR2 LQKENI. J gave up 5 bases and V 3 bases, and 9 bases lay outside the gene matches. The CDR3: CASSPLAGGPVGDTQYF. The CDR3 DNA reads TGTGCCAGCTCACCCCTAGCGGGGGGGCCAGTTGGAGATACGCAGTATTTT.

This chain uses TRBV30 with TRBJ2-5, with TRBD2 matching 9 bases. The CDR3 is 18 residues long. CDR1 and CDR2 (germline): GTSNPN, SVGIG (reference sequence). The trim removed 3 bases at V and 5 bases at J, leaving 19 bases unmatched. The CDR3 DNA reads TGTGCCTGGAGCTACGCTGGTAGCGGGGGAAGGAGGTTTGAGACCCAGTACTTC. Translating it yields CAWSYAGSGGRRFETQYF.

In regard to this clone: At one end the junction does not follow the germline gene, possibly because of a read error. This rearrangement joins TRBV10-2 to TRBJ1-1; 8 positions agree with TRBD1. CDR1 and CDR2 from the germline V gene are WSHSY and SAAADI. The CDR3 extends over 12 amino acids. The DNA for the CDR3 is TGCGCCTGCAGGGGGCCGACTACTGAAGCTTTCTTT. This gives the protein CACRGPTTEAFF.

The chain links TRBV19 to TRBJ2-5; 12 positions match TRBD1. V trimming: 7 bases; J trimming: 5 bases; junction bases outside the gene matches: 11. The CDR3 extends over 16 amino acids. CDR1 LNHDA and CDR2 SQIVND come from the germline V gene (reference sequence). The CDR3 spells CASNSGTGGDWETQYF. The CDR3 DNA is TGTGCCAGTAATAGTGGGACAGGGGGCGATTGGGAGACCCAGTACTTC.

This rearrangement joins TRBV30 to TRBJ1-1; D possibly corresponds to TRBD1 (5 bases). Germline V lookup: CDR1 GTSNPN, CDR2 SVGIG (reference sequence). V lost 1 base and J 5 bases, leaving 11 bases between the germline ends. The CDR3 is 13 residues long. CDR3: CAWSGGGLTEAFF. DNA for the CDR3: TGTGCCTGGAGTGGGGGGGGTTTGACTGAAGCTTTCTTT.

The chain is built from TRBV7-2 and TRBJ2-3; tentative D call: TRBD1 (5 bases). CDR3 length equals 16 residues. Trimming left V 5 bases short and J 4 bases short, with 19 bases between. The V gene's germline CDR1 is SGHTA and CDR2 FQGNSA. CDR3 loop: CASSPSLGDWSDTQYF. The CDR3 nucleotides are TGTGCCAGCAGCCCCTCTCTAGGGGATTGGTCAGATACGCAGTATTTT.

V gene TRBV5-4 combines with J gene TRBJ2-7; 8 positions agree with TRBD1. The CDR3 contains 12 residues. In germline, CDR1 is SGHNT, CDR2 YYREEE (reference sequence). J was trimmed by 6 bases and V by 4 bases; bases with no gene match: 3. CDR3 residues: CASSITGGEQYF. The CDR3, as DNA: TGTGCCAGCAGCATCACAGGGGGCGAGCAGTACTTC.

The CDR3 DNA reads TGTGCCAGCAGCCCCAGGGGGGACCAGAACACTGAAGCTTTCTTT. This encodes CASSPRGDQNTEAFF. V and J are TRBV11-2 and TRBJ1-1; 7 bases fit TRBD1. Germline V gives CDR1 SGHAT, CDR2 FQNNGV. J lost 1 base, V lost 5 bases, and 7 bases had no gene match. This CDR3 is 15 amino acids long.

This clone has a handful of counts. CDR3: CASSPGTPTIDTEAFF. The CDR3 nucleotides are TGTGCCAGCTCACCCGGGACACCGACTATAGACACTGAAGCTTTCTTT. The chain links TRBV18 to TRBJ1-1; maybe TRBD1 (6 bases). The CDR3 loop spans 16 amino acids. Deletions cut 3 bases from V and 3 bases from J, with 17 bases between. Germline CDR1 and CDR2: KGHSH and LQKENI.

This chain joins TRBV28 and TRBJ2-5; D is perhaps TRBD2 (5 bases). V was pared by 1 base and J by 0 bases, with 9 bases between. This CDR3 is built from 15 residues. The germline gives CDR1 MDHEN, CDR2 SYDVKM. The CDR3 DNA sequence: TGTGCCAGCAGTTTATTTTCGGACTACCAAGAGACCCAGTACTTC. Translated, it gives CASSLFSDYQETQYF.